This record concerns one TCR beta chain sequence. The antigen this receptor binds is unknown. Per-base quality was not reported, and no clone a single base away is much larger than it. The donors were healthy, HIV-negative adults who had no recently reported acute infections or vaccinations. All donors were Caucasian adults living in Nashville, Tennessee, USA. CD8 memory samples consisted of magnetically selected CD45RO+ cells combined with CCR7-negative CD45RA+ effector memory (TemRA) cells. Blood was obtained by leukapheresis, after which PBMCs were separated by Ficoll-Histopaque density gradient centrifugation and cryopreserved in liquid nitrogen vapor phase. Purity and quantity of every magnetically sorted T cell population were checked by analytical flow cytometry. Genomic DNA was isolated from every sorted fraction and measured by UV absorbance on a Nanodrop 2000c. The data were obtained in a study of shared clonotypes between healthy human individuals (dated by TCRdb to about 2020). Concerning the study at large: The cohort included three men and a couple of women between 18 and 49 years of age. For each donor, CD4 naive and CD4 memory were each given three plates, CD8 naive was given two plates, and CD8 memory was given one plate. The study deeply sequenced blood TCR repertoires of five healthy adults to estimate repertoire size and the extent of clonotype sharing between individuals. To increase sequencing depth and limit assay-specific biases, TCR repertoire library preparation and sequencing were carried out by different laboratories using diverse techniques. Leukapheresis yielded between about 0.94 and 9.5 billion PBMCs per donor.

The research as a whole found: The small number of donors limited the genetic and exposure-history diversity represented. Rarefaction of sorted-subset datasets indicated incomplete sequencing despite the large sequencing depth. Sampling was limited to blood, and TCR repertoires in tissue likely differ from TCR repertoires in blood. Naive subsets generally had larger estimated clonotype richness than memory subsets did. Compared with non-shared clonotypes, the clonotypes found in all four sorted-subset donors had higher generation probabilities. Across a few donors, approximately 5% of naive CD4, approximately 4% of naive CD8, 2.3% of memory CD4, and approximately 0.4% of memory CD8 clonotypes were shared. Based on pairwise subsampling, the degree of clonotype sharing among donors was expected to be affected by sequencing depth.

Using the deep immunoSEQ assay, multiplex PCR amplified TCR CDR3 regions from genomic DNA. Genomic DNA extracted from each cell subset was distributed evenly over all wells of several immunoSEQ 96-well plates, and each plate served as one replicate. For sorted subsets, each replicate PCR was loaded with around 200 ng genomic DNA, equivalent to 30,000 to 35,000 T cell genomes. Purified libraries were quantified with a Qubit 3.0 fluorometer, sized on a Bioanalyzer 2100, and re-quantified with the KAPA Library Quantification kit. Each immunoSEQ 96-well plate was sequenced on its own single-read 150-cycle Illumina NextSeq 550 flow cell. In the paper's pipeline: Because only junctional sequences without quality scores were contained in the immunoSEQ output, filtering matching that applied to full-length reads could not be performed. Sequences were annotated with PyIR, a Python wrapper for IgBLAST v1.9, using IMGT germline references to assign V/J genes and CDR3. Reads were filtered out if the reads had weak V/J assignments (E-value above 1e-6), no CDR3, stop codons, out-of-frame junctions, or ambiguous translated residues. A V3J clonotype was defined by an identical inferred V gene, J gene, and CDR3 amino acid sequence. To compute the percentage overlap between repertoires, the number of shared unique clonotypes was divided by the size of the smaller repertoire. Repertoire richness was assessed with RTK rarefaction, the Chao1 estimator, and Recon v2.1 estimates of unobserved clonotypes. Generation probabilities were computed with OLGA for all TCRbeta clonotypes obtained by the gDNA method from several donors. Here the immuneACCESS table is served through TCRdb, limited to in-frame sequences with V and J called. Missing clones are a known gap in these copies; in checked studies unresolved V genes cover under half, and the rest lacks a known reason. The V and J calls and clone size were taken over from that table, and D and trimming were inferred from the DNA. The sample table holds 300,000 to 400,000 clones, of which roughly 84% were seen once. The top ten clonotypes cover roughly 17% of the sample.

The germline V gene (reference sequence) yields SGHNT for CDR1 and YYREEE for CDR2. Trimming takes 2 bases off V and 2 bases off J; junction bases not matched to a gene: 6. Counted from cysteine to phenylalanine, this CDR3 has 17 amino acids. Just CDR3 DNA is preserved here, 51 bases in frame from base 1. Sequenced: memory CD8+ T cells sorted from blood. The cell subset or site tag for this specimen amounts to: CD45RO+ cells pooled with CCR7-negative TemRA cells. The TCR originated in a man between 18 and 35 years old in good health. The rearranged segments are TRBV5-4 and TRBJ2-7, and TRBD2 matches 14 of the central bases. The CDR3 protein: CASSLTPGLAGAYEQYF. The nucleotide sequence is given as TGTGCCAGCAGCTTAACACCGGGACTAGCGGGAGCCTACGAGCAGTACTTC.